This TCR beta chain comes out of a study of T cells in localized non-small cell lung cancer. Study conclusions and caveats: Among the tissues sampled, uninvolved adjacent lung had the highest T cell clonality, above tumor. Turning up in adjacent lung were a median about 56 of the top 100 tumor clones.

Profiled with immunoSEQ multiplex PCR; TCRdb holds only in-frame clones, not every one. This table holds some 20,000 clones, 83% found once. In the case of this clone: The antigen is unknown.

The V segment lost 4 bases and the J segment 4 bases; nucleotides outside the gene matches: 11. From germline, CDR1 is SGDLS and CDR2 YYNGEE. The CDR3 contains 16 residues. The genes are TRBV9 and TRBJ2-5; 9 bases are shared with TRBD2. The source is a man between 40 and 75 years old with stage I lung adenocarcinoma. The sequences come from peripheral blood, collected before any cancer treatment. In DNA, the CDR3 is TGTGCCAGCAGCTCCCAGAGTCATAGCGGGAGAGAGACCCAGTACTTC. Residues: CASSSQSHSGRETQYF.